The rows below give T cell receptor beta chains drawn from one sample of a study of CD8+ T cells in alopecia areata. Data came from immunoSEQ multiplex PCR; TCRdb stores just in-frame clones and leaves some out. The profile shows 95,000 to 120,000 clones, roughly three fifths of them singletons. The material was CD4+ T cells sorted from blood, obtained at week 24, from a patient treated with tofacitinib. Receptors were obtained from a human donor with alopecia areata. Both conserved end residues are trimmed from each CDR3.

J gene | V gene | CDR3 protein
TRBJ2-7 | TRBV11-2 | ASSPFESFSYEQY
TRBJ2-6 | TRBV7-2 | ASSAAGGGANVLT
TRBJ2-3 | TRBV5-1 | ASRYAGAPSTDTQY
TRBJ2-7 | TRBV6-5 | ASRVGGGYSYEQY
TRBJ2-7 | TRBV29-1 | SVVDRSYEQY
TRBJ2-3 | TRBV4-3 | ASSPHLGATDTQY
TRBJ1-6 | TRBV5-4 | ASSLGQGTWNSPLH
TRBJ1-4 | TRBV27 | ASSIRGREKLF
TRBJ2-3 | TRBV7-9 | ASSLDGDTQY
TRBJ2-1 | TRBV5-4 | ASSGGQGIYNEQF
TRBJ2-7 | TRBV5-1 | ASSLGGTGDYEQY
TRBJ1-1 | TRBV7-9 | ASSPLVVAF
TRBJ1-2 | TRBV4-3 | ASRPEITGFMGYGYT
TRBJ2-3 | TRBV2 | ASSPSGYTQY
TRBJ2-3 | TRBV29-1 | SAEGSTDTQY
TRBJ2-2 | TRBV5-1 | ASSLVAGTGELF
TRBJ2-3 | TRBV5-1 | ASSLAEGQGEADTQY
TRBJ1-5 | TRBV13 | ASSLRPDQPQH
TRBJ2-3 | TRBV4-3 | ASSQRGGITDTQY
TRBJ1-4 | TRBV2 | ASSGQTKLF
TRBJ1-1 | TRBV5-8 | ASSLDRVWAF
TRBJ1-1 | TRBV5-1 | ASSLGQRVTEAF
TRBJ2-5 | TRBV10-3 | AISRQGHQETQY
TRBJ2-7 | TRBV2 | ASGLAGGKNEQY
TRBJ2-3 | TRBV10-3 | AISDQGEDTQY
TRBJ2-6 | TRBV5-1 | ASSGGSGANVLT
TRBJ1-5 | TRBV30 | AWSLKGNQPQH
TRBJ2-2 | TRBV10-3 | AIRGGTANTGELF
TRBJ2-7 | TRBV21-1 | ASSMGPGGSYEQY
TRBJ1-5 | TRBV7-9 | ASSWGTGGNQPQH
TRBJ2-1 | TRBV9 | ASSVLAASGEQF
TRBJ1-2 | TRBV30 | ACFADRALANYGYT
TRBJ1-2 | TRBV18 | ASSPGTQPNYGYT
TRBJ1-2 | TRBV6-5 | ASSYSAGAQSYGYT
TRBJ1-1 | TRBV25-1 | ASSEYGDRSEAF
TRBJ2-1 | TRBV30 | AWSVRASGGKQF
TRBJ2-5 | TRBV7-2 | ASSASGDRSQY
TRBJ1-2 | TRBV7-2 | ASSYGQGASGYT
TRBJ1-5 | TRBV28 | ASSSPQGTQH
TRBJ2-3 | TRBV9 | ASSVAAGGGTDTQY
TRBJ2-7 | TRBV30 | AWTTGAQGNEQY
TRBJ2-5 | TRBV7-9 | ASSLALQETQY
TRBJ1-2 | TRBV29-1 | SVEDWDIYGYT
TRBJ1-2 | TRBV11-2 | ATPKAGTGSRGYT
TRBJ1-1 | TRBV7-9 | ASSLRRETTEAF
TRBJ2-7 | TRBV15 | ATSRTGGLEQY
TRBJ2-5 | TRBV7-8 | ASSSRGLAGGSRETQY
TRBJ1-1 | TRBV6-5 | ASSGGQGRTEAF
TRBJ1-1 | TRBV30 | AWSWEIDTEAF
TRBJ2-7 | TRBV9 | ASSVEQGTYEQY
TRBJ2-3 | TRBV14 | ASRAMGTDTQY
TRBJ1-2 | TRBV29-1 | SARDRGNYGYT
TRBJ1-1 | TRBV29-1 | SVLDRVGTEAF
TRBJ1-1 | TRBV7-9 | ASSFMGDNTEAF
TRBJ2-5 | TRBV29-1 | SVAIGGGQETQY
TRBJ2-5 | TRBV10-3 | AISESRGPLGN
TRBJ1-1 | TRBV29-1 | SVGRRLNTEAF
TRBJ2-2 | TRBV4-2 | ASSQDRVSPGELF
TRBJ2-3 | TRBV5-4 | ASSLGTGMVDTQY